This T cell receptor (beta chain) was profiled in a study of beta chain features in type 1 diabetes (dated 2018 in TCRdb). As for the study more broadly: Patients and healthy donors did not differ in mean age, gender distribution, total cell number or subset yield. Whereas all 30 or so donors provided naive and central memory subsets, regulatory and stem cell-like memory subsets were isolated from just 8 patients and about eight healthy donors. A total of 107,917,701 sorted cells were examined across all samples, and the number of cells per subset was strongly correlated with RNA yield. In the study, TCRB repertoires of sorted circulating CD4+ T cell subsets from recently diagnosed type 1 diabetes patients were compared with those of matched healthy donors.

From each donor, a single peripheral blood sample of 100 to 150 mL on average was drawn into heparinised tubes. Naive, central memory, regulatory and stem cell-like memory CD4+ T cells were sorted on a BD FACSAria II using a panel including CD45RO, CCR7, CD25, CD127, CD95 and CD27. Purity was above 98% for every sorted population. PBMCs were separated immediately by Lymphoprep density gradient centrifugation and were stained directly, without being cultured. So that batch effects would be minimized, each experiment stained and sorted samples in pairs, pairing one healthy donor with one patient. The High Capacity cDNA Reverse Transcription Kit was used to reverse transcribe all of the isolated RNA, meaning that expressed TCRB transcripts were what got sequenced. Deep immunoSEQ sequencing was performed on naive, central memory and regulatory T cell samples, with an average of around 3.4 million total reads per sample. Sorted cells were lysed in RLT buffer, and RNA was extracted using DNase-treated RNeasy Micro or Mini kits according to cell number. Each cell subset was processed on its own to prevent cross-contamination, while patient and healthy donor samples were processed together. TCRB sequences were amplified from cDNA with the immunoSEQ multiplex PCR, producing 87-bp fragments spanning the CDR3 region. Sequencing of the amplicons was performed on the Illumina HiSeq platform. Per the source publication's procedure: PCR bias was corrected computationally using synthetic template baselines, and reads within Hamming distance 2 were collapsed, with unmergeable singletons discarded. By aligning reads against IMGT, V, D and J genes, CDR3 length, and insertions or deletions at six rearrangement sites were assigned. Within each subset, clonotype counts were normalized to sorted cell number, and only after that were true diversity and Gini coefficients computed with the tcR R package. Repertoire sharing was quantified using the overlap coefficient calculated on TCRB nucleotide sequences. As a proxy for the pre-selection repertoire, out-of-frame TCRB sequences from naive cells were analyzed. Not all clones reach the TCRdb copy of this immuneACCESS table, which keeps in-frame sequences only. Checked studies attribute under half of the gap to unresolved V genes and leave the rest unexplained. The DNA was the basis for D and trimming; V, J and clone size are from that table. The sample yields hundreds of thousands of clones; over 12% were counted once. 0.04% of the sample is taken by the ten largest.

The study at large found these results: PCR may preferentially amplify shorter templates, but because patient and control samples were amplified and corrected together, any resulting skew would affect both groups equally. Because small numbers of individuals were included in the HLA sub-analyses, any influence of HLA type on TCRB rearrangement was left unresolved. Patients with type 1 diabetes made fewer insertions and deleted more nucleotides at VDJ recombination sites, implying thymic rearrangement abnormalities. Because cDNA was sequenced instead of genomic DNA, highly expressing activated cells could be over-represented, though the groups showed no difference in activation or CD3 levels. A moderate but significant shortening of TCRB CDR3 length was observed in type 1 diabetes patients in all four CD4+ subsets. Naive, central memory and regulatory TCRB repertoires appeared to be more similar among patients than among healthy donors.

Concerning this clone itself: Its antigen is still unknown. Nothing much larger sits one base from this clone, and base qualities are not available.

This receptor was identified in a man aged 18 to 35 with type 1 diabetes. Source material: naive CD4+ T cells from blood. What the cell subset or site label conveys for this sample: true naive CD4+ T cells.

DNA sequence: TGTGCCAGCAGCGTAAGCTCTGGAAACACCATATATTTT. Protein translation: CASSVSSGNTIYF. The chain is made from TRBV11-2 and TRBJ1-3; the D gene cannot be named for sure. The CDR3 spans 13 residues, from the cysteine through the phenylalanine. CDR3 DNA is the only sequence kept; it has 39 bases, read in frame from the first base. The germline V gene encodes CDR1 SGHAT and CDR2 FQNNGV. The junction carries 5 bases between V and J, which are trimmed by 5 bases and 0 bases respectively.